This entry lists 17 T cell receptor beta chains sequenced from one sample in a study of T cells after yellow fever vaccination. TCRdb reprocessed the 5' RACE reads via MiXCR and lists one record per CDR3 protein. The repertoire holds 120,000 to 150,000 distinct CDR3 sequences, with 6.5% to 8.5% as singletons. This specimen consisted of CD4+ T cells sorted from PBMCs, obtained 5 days after the yellow fever booster vaccination. The receptors here all came from a man aged 30 to 39 who received the YFV17D yellow fever vaccine.

This clonotype was counted ten times or more. A junction boundary mismatches the germline segment, possibly from a read error. The chain uses TRBV7-7 and TRBJ2-1; D could derive from TRBD1 or TRBD2 (5 bases each). This CDR3 has 13 amino acids. The germline V gene has CDR1 SSHAT and CDR2 FNYEAQ (reference sequence). In nucleotides, the CDR3 is TGTGCTAGCAGCTCGGGACCCGCGCTTGAGCAGTTCTTC. Amino acid sequence: CASSSGPALEQFF. The complete variable domain, with remaining parts taken from reference TRBV7-7 and TRBJ2-1, reads GAGVSQSPRYKVTKRGQDVTLRCDPISSHATLYWYQQALGQGPEFLTYFNYEAQPDKSGLPSDRFSAERPEGSISTLTIQRTEQRDSAMYRCASSSGPALEQFFGPGTRLTVL.

This clonotype was observed at least ten times. The gene calls are TRBV6-5 and TRBJ1-1; TRBD1 might be the D (6 bases). The V gene lost 4 bases and the J gene lost 0 bases, with 12 bases spanning the gap. The CDR3 runs to 15 residues. CDR1 is MNHEY, CDR2 SVGAGI, per germline. The CDR3 loop is CASSSLGGLNTEAFF. The CDR3 DNA reads as TGTGCCAGCAGTTCGCTGGGGGGCCTGAACACTGAAGCTTTCTTT.

The chain carries TRBV5-6 and TRBJ2-3, with D possibly called TRBD1 or TRBD2 (5 bases each). V shed 4 bases and J shed 5 bases, with 14 bases lying between them. Germline V gives CDR1 SGHDT, CDR2 YYEEEE. The CDR3 consists of 14 residues. The CDR3 DNA follows: TGTGCCAGCAGCATTGGGGGAACCGGAGATACGCAGTATTTT. Amino acids: CASSIGGTGDTQYF. The full variable domain, its missing parts supplied by reference TRBV5-6 and TRBJ2-3, is DAGVTQSPTHLIKTRGQQVTLRCSPKSGHDTVSWYQQALGQGPQFIFQYYEEEERQRGNFPDRFSGHQFPNYSSELNVNALLLGDSALYLCASSIGGTGDTQYFGPGTRLTVL.

The chain recombines TRBV27 with TRBJ2-7, with 9 positions matching TRBD2. J lost 2 bases, V lost 5 bases, and 13 bases had no gene match. The CDR3 spans 17 residues. The germline V gene encodes CDR1 MNHEY and CDR2 SMNVEV (reference sequence). The CDR3 reads CASSARHRTSAPYEQYF. CDR3 in DNA: TGTGCCAGCAGTGCCCGACACCGGACTAGCGCGCCCTACGAGCAGTACTTC.

In the case of this clonotype: A much larger clonotype is one base distant, so this may be a read error. The DNA of the CDR3 is TGTGCCAGCAGCCAAGTAAGGCAGATGACCACTGAAGCTTTCTTT. This codes for CASSQVRQMTTEAFF. This chain connects TRBV14 to TRBJ1-1; D gene uncertain. The length of the CDR3 is 15 residues. Germline loops: CDR1 SGHDN, CDR2 FVKESK. Trimming removed 1 base at V and 4 bases at J, with 13 bases between. Complete variable domain (other parts from reference TRBV14 and TRBJ1-1): EAGVTQFPSHSVIEKGQTVTLRCDPISGHDNLYWYRRVMGKEIKFLLHFVKESKQDESGMPNNRFLAERTGGTYSTLKVQPAELEDSGVYFCASSQVRQMTTEAFFGQGTRLTVV.

V usage is TRBV9 and J usage is TRBJ1-5; a possible D gene is TRBD1 (6 bases). Germline V gives CDR1 SGDLS, CDR2 YYNGEE. V dropped 4 bases and J dropped 7 bases, with 15 bases sitting between them. The CDR3 is 14 amino acids. This CDR3 is CASSITGSGQPQHF. The CDR3 DNA sequence: TGTGCCAGCAGCATTACAGGGTCAGGCCAGCCCCAGCATTTT.

In its sample, this clonotype was seen many times. The chain joins TRBV7-2 to TRBJ2-2; possibly TRBD2 for D (5 bases). V gave up 7 bases and J gave up 0 bases, with 15 bases separating them. The CDR3 loop spans 16 amino acids. Germline loops: CDR1 SGHTA, CDR2 FQGNSA. For the CDR3, the DNA is TGTGCCAGCACATTTCAATCCGGGACGAACACCGGGGAGCTGTTTTTT. Translation gives CASTFQSGTNTGELFF.

This clonotype was seen many times. The chain is built from TRBV5-6 and TRBJ2-1, with 11 bases matching TRBD2. This CDR3 spans 18 amino acids. Germline assignment: CDR1 SGHDT and CDR2 YYEEEE. V lost 4 bases, J lost 6 bases, and 15 bases stayed unmatched. As DNA, the CDR3 is TGTGCCAGCAGCCCGACCTCCACCCTAGCGGGAGGAGGCAATGAGCAGTTCTTC. This encodes CASSPTSTLAGGGNEQFF.

This clonotype was found many times. This chain connects TRBV12-3 or TRBV12-4 to TRBJ2-3; D is undetermined. This CDR3 region has 12 residues. V was pared by 5 bases and J by 6 bases, with 9 bases between. CDR3 DNA: TGTGCCAGCAGTCTACTCAGGGATACGCAGTATTTT. This translates into CASSLLRDTQYF.

This clonotype was detected many times. The genes are TRBV10-3 and TRBJ2-5, with D unresolved. The V gene's germline CDR1 is ENHRY and CDR2 SYGVKD. Trimming removed 8 bases at V and 5 bases at J, with 15 bases between. This CDR3 has 13 amino acids. The CDR3 DNA sequence: TGTGCCATCGCCGCCGGGCGCGATGAGACCCAGTACTTC. Its translation: CAIAAGRDETQYF.

This clonotype was seen repeatedly, ten times or more. The chain carries TRBV7-2 and TRBJ2-5; 11 nucleotides line up with TRBD2. This CDR3 spans 16 amino acids. CDR1 SGHTA and CDR2 FQGNSA come from the germline V gene. V lost 5 bases and J lost 5; bases outside the gene matches: 10. This CDR3 reads CASSGYLSGRGETQYF. CDR3 bases: TGTGCCAGCAGCGGGTACCTTAGCGGGAGGGGCGAGACCCAGTACTTC.

This clonotype was counted at least ten times. The chain's CDR3 is CASSQKPAGAFF. For the CDR3, the DNA is TGTGCCAGCAGCCAAAAACCCGCCGGGGCTTTCTTT. The chain joins TRBV28 to TRBJ1-1; unclear D gene. Looked up from germline, CDR1 is MDHEN and CDR2 is SYDVKM. CDR3 length equals 12 residues. V lost 6 bases and J lost 11, with 16 bases in between.

Ten or more counts support this clonotype. The chain recombines TRBV2 with TRBJ2-4, with a possible D match to TRBD1 (5 bases). The CDR3 runs 15 residues. V dropped 4 bases and J dropped 6 bases, with 16 bases sitting between them. CDR1 and CDR2 (germline): SNHLY, FYNNEI. The CDR3: CASSGQNPNLNIQYF. The CDR3 DNA reads as TGTGCCAGCAGTGGACAGAATCCAAACTTAAACATTCAGTACTTC.

The table lists this clonotype with many counts. The rearrangement joins TRBV7-2 to TRBJ2-2; 9 positions agree with TRBD2. CDR3 length equals 17 residues. The V segment lost 1 base and the J segment 8 bases; nucleotides outside the gene matches: 11. Germline loops: CDR1 SGHTA, CDR2 FQGNSA. CDR3 DNA sequence: TGTGCCAGCAGCTTAGGGTCTAGCGGGACCGCATGGGGGGAGCTGTTTTTT. Its translation is CASSLGSSGTAWGELFF.

The sample holds many counts of this clonotype. The chain couples TRBV12-3 or TRBV12-4 to TRBJ2-7; 7 nucleotides line up with TRBD1. The junction had 4 bases not matched to a gene; V was cut back by 3 bases and J by 2 bases. The CDR3 runs 14 residues. In DNA form, the CDR3 reads TGTGCCAGCAGTTTCCCCCAGGGGGCCTACGAGCAGTACTTC. Amino acids: CASSFPQGAYEQYF.

This clonotype has ten or more counts. This chain connects TRBV7-2 to TRBJ2-2; 13 nucleotides agree with TRBD2. V was pared by 5 bases and J by 6 bases, with 6 bases of the junction left unmatched. The CDR3 is 16 residues long. Germline V gives CDR1 SGHTA, CDR2 FQGNSA. The CDR3 protein is CASSRGLAGVSGELFF. The CDR3 DNA sequence: TGTGCCAGCAGCCGTGGACTAGCGGGGGTGTCCGGGGAGCTGTTTTTT.

The table lists this clonotype with many counts. V usage is TRBV18 and J usage is TRBJ2-1; 14 bases line up with TRBD2. This CDR3 region has 16 residues. Germline loops: CDR1 KGHSH, CDR2 LQKENI. Unmatched junction bases numbered 10, after V lost 5 bases and J lost 10 bases. CDR3 sequence: CASSSTGTSGSGEQFF. The CDR3 DNA reads as TGTGCCAGCTCATCTACCGGGACTAGCGGGAGTGGAGAGCAGTTCTTC.